This is a list of T cell receptor beta chains from one sample in a study of blood T cell repertoires in COVID-19. Repertoires were generated with immunoSEQ multiplex PCR, while TCRdb's copy carries only in-frame clones and drops some. The sample includes roughly 350,000 clones, roughly 90% of them seen just once. Source material: PBMCs or T cells enriched from blood (not recorded which). The receptors stem from a woman aged 25 to 39 who had recovered from COVID-19. Each CDR3 is given with its conserved first and last residue. The order of the fields is V gene, J gene, CDR3 length, clone size, D gene, CDR3 protein, CDR3 DNA. The D gene is left open where the match is weak. The size entry is marked missing in some rows and otherwise reads once, few, many or a size class.

V gene: TRBV28
J gene: TRBJ1-5
CDR3 length: 14
clone size: -
D gene: TRBD1
CDR3 protein: CATAGQGARWTQHF
CDR3 DNA: TGTGCCACCGCGGGACAGGGGGCTCGGTGGACCCAGCATTTT

V gene: TRBV5-8
J gene: TRBJ2-3
CDR3 length: 13
clone size: -
D gene: -
CDR3 protein: CASSGPAMDTQYF
CDR3 DNA: TGTGCCAGCAGCGGGCCTGCTATGGATACGCAGTATTTT

V gene: TRBV19
J gene: TRBJ2-7
CDR3 length: 15
clone size: -
D gene: -
CDR3 protein: CASSLDRGAAGEQYF
CDR3 DNA: TGTGCCAGTAGTTTGGACCGAGGCGCCGCGGGGGAGCAGTACTTC

V gene: TRBV6-2/TRBV6-3
J gene: TRBJ1-2
CDR3 length: 14
clone size: few
D gene: -
CDR3 protein: CASSHRDSGYGYTF
CDR3 DNA: TGTGCCAGCAGCCACCGGGACTCGGGCTATGGCTACACCTTC

V gene: TRBV7-3
J gene: TRBJ2-3
CDR3 length: 16
clone size: -
D gene: TRBD2
CDR3 protein: CASSRRAGGVADTQYF
CDR3 DNA: TGTGCCAGCAGCAGGCGAGCGGGAGGGGTGGCAGATACGCAGTATTTT

V gene: TRBV25-1
J gene: TRBJ2-7
CDR3 length: 14
clone size: -
D gene: -
CDR3 protein: CASSGRGEFYEQYF
CDR3 DNA: TGTGCCAGCAGTGGGCGCGGGGAATTCTACGAGCAGTACTTC

V gene: TRBV6-4
J gene: TRBJ2-5
CDR3 length: 16
clone size: -
D gene: TRBD2
CDR3 protein: CASSATSGGIRETQYF
CDR3 DNA: TGTGCCAGCAGTGCTACTAGCGGGGGGATTAGGGAGACCCAGTACTTC

V gene: TRBV6-5
J gene: TRBJ2-7
CDR3 length: 13
clone size: -
D gene: -
CDR3 protein: CASRRDISYEQYF
CDR3 DNA: TGTGCCAGCAGGAGGGACATCTCCTACGAGCAGTACTTC

V gene: TRBV6-1
J gene: TRBJ1-5
CDR3 length: 13
clone size: -
D gene: -
CDR3 protein: CASSEPGSQPQHF
CDR3 DNA: TGTGCCAGCAGTGAACCGGGATCTCAGCCCCAGCATTTT

V gene: TRBV6-2/TRBV6-3
J gene: TRBJ1-5
CDR3 length: 15
clone size: -
D gene: -
CDR3 protein: CASSSGPRGRQPQHF
CDR3 DNA: TGTGCCAGCAGTTCGGGACCCAGGGGAAGACAGCCCCAGCATTTT

V gene: TRBV20-1
J gene: TRBJ1-2
CDR3 length: 12
clone size: -
D gene: -
CDR3 protein: CSASGFGGGYTF
CDR3 DNA: TGCAGTGCTAGTGGCTTCGGGGGTGGCTACACCTTC

V gene: TRBV7-2
J gene: TRBJ2-3
CDR3 length: 15
clone size: -
D gene: -
CDR3 protein: CASSLLGYAGDTQYF
CDR3 DNA: TGTGCCAGCAGCTTATTAGGATATGCGGGGGATACGCAGTATTTT

V gene: TRBV18
J gene: TRBJ1-1
CDR3 length: 13
clone size: -
D gene: TRBD1
CDR3 protein: CASSPGQATEAFF
CDR3 DNA: TGTGCCAGCTCACCCGGACAGGCCACTGAAGCTTTCTTT

V gene: TRBV9
J gene: TRBJ2-1
CDR3 length: 17
clone size: -
D gene: TRBD1
CDR3 protein: CASSVEGGATFGDEQFF
CDR3 DNA: TGTGCCAGCAGCGTAGAAGGGGGCGCAACGTTTGGGGATGAGCAGTTCTTC

V gene: TRBV28
J gene: TRBJ2-2
CDR3 length: 20
clone size: -
D gene: TRBD2
CDR3 protein: CASTKSSSGILRGTPGELFF
CDR3 DNA: TGTGCCAGCACCAAAAGCTCTAGCGGGATCCTTAGGGGGACGCCCGGGGAGCTGTTTTTT

V gene: TRBV29-1
J gene: TRBJ1-1
CDR3 length: 14
clone size: few
D gene: -
CDR3 protein: CSVEVLARNREAFF
CDR3 DNA: TGCAGCGTTGAAGTTCTCGCCCGGAACAGGGAAGCTTTCTTT

V gene: TRBV28
J gene: TRBJ2-7
CDR3 length: 17
clone size: few
D gene: TRBD2
CDR3 protein: CASSLFGLAGASYEQYF
CDR3 DNA: TGTGCCAGCAGTCTGTTTGGACTAGCGGGGGCCTCCTACGAGCAGTACTTC

V gene: TRBV6-5
J gene: TRBJ1-1
CDR3 length: 13
clone size: once
D gene: -
CDR3 protein: CASTKHQGSEAFF
CDR3 DNA: TGTGCCAGCACCAAACACCAGGGTTCTGAAGCTTTCTTT

V gene: TRBV27
J gene: TRBJ2-3
CDR3 length: 12
clone size: -
D gene: -
CDR3 protein: CASSLYTDTQYF
CDR3 DNA: TGTGCCAGCAGTTTGTACACAGATACGCAGTATTTT